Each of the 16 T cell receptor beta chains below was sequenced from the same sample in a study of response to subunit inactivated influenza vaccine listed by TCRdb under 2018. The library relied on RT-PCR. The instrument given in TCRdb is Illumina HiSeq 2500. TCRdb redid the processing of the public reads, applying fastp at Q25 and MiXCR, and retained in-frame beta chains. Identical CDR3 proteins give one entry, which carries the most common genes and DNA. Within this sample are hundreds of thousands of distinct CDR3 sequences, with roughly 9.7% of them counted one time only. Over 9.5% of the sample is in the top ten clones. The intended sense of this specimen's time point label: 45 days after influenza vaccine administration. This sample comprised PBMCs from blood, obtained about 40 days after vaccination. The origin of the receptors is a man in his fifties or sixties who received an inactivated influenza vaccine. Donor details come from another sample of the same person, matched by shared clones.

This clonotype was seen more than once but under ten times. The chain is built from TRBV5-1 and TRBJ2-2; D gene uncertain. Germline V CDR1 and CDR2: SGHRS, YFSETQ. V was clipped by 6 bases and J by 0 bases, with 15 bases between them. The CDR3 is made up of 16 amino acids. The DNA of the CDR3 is TGCGCCAGCACAACCCCCGACAAAACGAACACCGGGGAGCTGTTTTTT. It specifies CASTTPDKTNTGELFF. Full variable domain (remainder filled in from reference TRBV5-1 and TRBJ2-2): KAGVTQTPRYLIKTRGQQVTLSCSPISGHRSVSWYQQTPGQGLQFLFEYFSETQRNKGNFPGRFSGRQFSNSRSEMNVSTLELGDSALYLCASTTPDKTNTGELFFGEGSRLTVL.

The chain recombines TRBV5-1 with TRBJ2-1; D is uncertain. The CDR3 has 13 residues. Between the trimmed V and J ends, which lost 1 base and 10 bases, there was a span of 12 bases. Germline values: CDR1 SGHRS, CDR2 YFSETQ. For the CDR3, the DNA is TGCGCCAGCAGCTTGAACTGGCTGACAGAGCAGTTCTTC. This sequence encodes CASSLNWLTEQFF.

The CDR3: CASSYASGEGVQYF. For the CDR3, the DNA is TGTGCCAGCAGTTACGCCTCGGGGGAGGGCGTGCAGTACTTC. This chain uses TRBV6-5 with TRBJ2-7; the match to TRBD2 covers 7 bases. The CDR3 runs to 14 residues. With V trimmed by 2 bases and J by 9 bases, 10 bases remained unmatched. The germline gives CDR1 MNHEY, CDR2 SVGAGI.

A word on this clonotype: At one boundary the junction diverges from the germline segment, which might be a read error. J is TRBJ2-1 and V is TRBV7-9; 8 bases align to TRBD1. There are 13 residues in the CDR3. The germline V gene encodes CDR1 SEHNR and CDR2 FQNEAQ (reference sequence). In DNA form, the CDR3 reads TGTTCCAGCAGCTACAGGGGGGACAATGAGCAGTTCTTC. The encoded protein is CSSSYRGDNEQFF.

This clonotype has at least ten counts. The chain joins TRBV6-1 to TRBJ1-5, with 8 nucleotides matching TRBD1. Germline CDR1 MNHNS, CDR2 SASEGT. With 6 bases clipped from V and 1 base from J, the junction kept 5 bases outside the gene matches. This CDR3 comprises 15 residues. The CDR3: CASSHRGLSNQPQHF. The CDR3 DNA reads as TGTGCCAGCAGCCACAGGGGGTTGAGCAATCAGCCCCAGCATTTT.

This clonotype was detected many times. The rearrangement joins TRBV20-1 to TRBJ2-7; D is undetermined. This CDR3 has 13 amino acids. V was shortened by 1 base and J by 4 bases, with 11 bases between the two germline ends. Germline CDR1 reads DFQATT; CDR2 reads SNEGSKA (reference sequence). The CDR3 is CSARAPAGYEQYF. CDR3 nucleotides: TGCAGTGCTAGAGCTCCCGCCGGTTACGAGCAGTACTTC.

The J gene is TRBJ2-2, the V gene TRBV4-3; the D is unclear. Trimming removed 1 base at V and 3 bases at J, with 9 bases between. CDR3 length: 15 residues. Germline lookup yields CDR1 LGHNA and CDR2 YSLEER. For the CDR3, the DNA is TGCGCCAGCAGCCAAGTAGGGCTCGACACCGGGGAGCTGTTTTTT. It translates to CASSQVGLDTGELFF.

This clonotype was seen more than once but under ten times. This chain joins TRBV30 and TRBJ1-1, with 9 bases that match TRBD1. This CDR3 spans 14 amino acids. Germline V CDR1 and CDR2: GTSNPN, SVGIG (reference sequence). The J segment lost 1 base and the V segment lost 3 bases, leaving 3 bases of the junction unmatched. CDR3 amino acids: CAWRGQGRNTEAFF. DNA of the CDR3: TGTGCCTGGAGAGGACAGGGGAGGAACACTGAAGCTTTCTTT.

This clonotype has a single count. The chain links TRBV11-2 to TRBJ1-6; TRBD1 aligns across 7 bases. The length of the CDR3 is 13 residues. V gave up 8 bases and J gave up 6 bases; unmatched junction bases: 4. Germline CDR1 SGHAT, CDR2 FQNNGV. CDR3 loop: CASSGQANSPLHF. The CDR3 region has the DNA TGTGCCAGCTCTGGACAGGCTAATTCACCCCTCCACTTT.

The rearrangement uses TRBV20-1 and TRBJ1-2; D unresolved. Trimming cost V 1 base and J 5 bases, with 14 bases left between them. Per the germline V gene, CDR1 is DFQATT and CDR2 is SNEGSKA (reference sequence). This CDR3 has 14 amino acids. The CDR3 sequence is CSARVEEAAYGYTF. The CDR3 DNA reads TGCAGTGCTAGAGTGGAGGAGGCAGCATATGGCTACACCTTC.

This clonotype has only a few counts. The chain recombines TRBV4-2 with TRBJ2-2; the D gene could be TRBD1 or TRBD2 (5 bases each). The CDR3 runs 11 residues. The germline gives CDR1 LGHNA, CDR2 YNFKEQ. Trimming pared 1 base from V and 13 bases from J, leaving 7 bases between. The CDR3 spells CASSQGGLLFF. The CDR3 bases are TGTGCCAGCAGCCAAGGGGGGTTGCTGTTTTTT.

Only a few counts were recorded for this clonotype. The CDR3, as DNA: TGCGCCAGCAGCCTAGGGGACACAAACTACGAGCAGTACTTC. This encodes CASSLGDTNYEQYF. The chain uses TRBV4-1 and TRBJ2-7; perhaps TRBD1 as D (6 bases). Trimming cost V 4 bases and J 3 bases, with 13 bases left between them. This CDR3 is built from 14 residues. Germline CDR1 reads MGHRA; CDR2 reads YSYEKL.

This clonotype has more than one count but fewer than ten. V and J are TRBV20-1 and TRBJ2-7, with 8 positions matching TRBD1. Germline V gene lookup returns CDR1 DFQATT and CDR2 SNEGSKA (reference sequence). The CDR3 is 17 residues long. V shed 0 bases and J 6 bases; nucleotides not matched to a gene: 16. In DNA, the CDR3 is TGCAGTGCTAGAGATCGGGCAAGGGACAGGCTCGTGGGCGAGCAGTACTTC. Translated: CSARDRARDRLVGEQYF.

In DNA, the CDR3 is TGTGCCTGGAGTTTCACTAGCGGTGAGACCCAGTACTTC. Translation gives CAWSFTSGETQYF. V gene TRBV30 combines with J gene TRBJ2-5, with TRBD2 identical over 8 bases. Germline V gives CDR1 GTSNPN, CDR2 SVGIG (reference sequence). The CDR3 loop spans 13 amino acids. V was pared by 2 bases and J by 5 bases, with 4 bases of the junction left unmatched.

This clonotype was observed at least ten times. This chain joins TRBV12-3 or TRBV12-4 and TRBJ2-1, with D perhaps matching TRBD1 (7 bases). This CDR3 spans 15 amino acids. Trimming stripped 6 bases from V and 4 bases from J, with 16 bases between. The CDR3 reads CASSQGGGQYNEQFF. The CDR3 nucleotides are TGTGCCAGCAGCCAGGGGGGCGGACAGTACAATGAGCAGTTCTTC.

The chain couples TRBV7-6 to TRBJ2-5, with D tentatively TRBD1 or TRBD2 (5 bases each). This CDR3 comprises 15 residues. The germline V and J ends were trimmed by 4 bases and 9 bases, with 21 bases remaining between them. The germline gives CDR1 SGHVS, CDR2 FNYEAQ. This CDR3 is CASSSPKGLQGAQYF. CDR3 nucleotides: TGTGCCAGCAGCTCCCCGAAGGGTCTGCAGGGAGCCCAGTACTTC.